A selection of T cell receptor beta chains follows, all from one sample in a study of early T cells in non-severe SARS-CoV-2 infection. TCRdb itself ran the 5' RACE reads through MiXCR, one entry per CDR3 protein. The repertoire holds tens of thousands of distinct CDR3 sequences, with roughly 10% as singletons. The input for sequencing was whole blood, taken at baseline. The receptors shown here come from an adult who was a healthcare worker with PCR-confirmed SARS-CoV-2 infection or an uninfected control (not recorded which). Each CDR3 is given with its conserved first and last residue. A D gene is named only where the DNA matches it firmly. Rows may omit the clone size; those that give it use once, few, many or a size class.

V	J	size	D	CDR3	DNA
TRBV9	TRBJ2-3	-	TRBD2	CASSAGGAGTDTQYF	TGTGCCAGCAGCGCCGGGGGGGCCGGCACAGATACGCAGTATTTT
TRBV20-1	TRBJ2-7	few	TRBD2	CSARDRLAGDSYEQYF	TGCAGTGCTAGAGATCGTTTAGCGGGAGACTCCTACGAGCAGTACTTC
TRBV29-1	TRBJ2-5	many	-	CSVPTGKPQETQYF	TGCAGCGTTCCGACCGGGAAACCCCAAGAGACCCAGTACTTC
TRBV28	TRBJ2-3	few	TRBD2	CASSLAGGPLDTQYF	TGTGCCAGCAGTCTAGCGGGAGGGCCGTTAGATACGCAGTATTTT
TRBV27	TRBJ2-3	many	TRBD1	CASSNHRQGGTDTQYF	TGTGCCAGCAGTAACCACCGACAGGGTGGAACAGATACGCAGTATTTT
TRBV6-5	TRBJ1-2	-	TRBD1	CASSYVSPGTGHIVNYGYTF	TGTGCCAGCAGTTACGTCAGCCCCGGGACAGGGCACATAGTGAACTATGGCTACACCTTC
TRBV30	TRBJ1-2	few	TRBD1	CAWKGQGNYGYTF	TGTGCCTGGAAGGGACAGGGCAACTATGGCTACACCTTC
TRBV28	TRBJ2-2	few	-	CASSLSRVGRGELFF	TGTGCCAGCAGTTTATCCAGGGTCGGTCGGGGGGAGCTGTTTTTT
TRBV2	TRBJ1-1	many	TRBD1	CASSEAGTGIITEAFF	TGTGCCAGCAGTGAAGCCGGGACAGGGATTATCACTGAAGCTTTCTTT
TRBV20-1	TRBJ1-1	-	-	CSARGPSSAEAFF	TGCAGTGCTAGGGGACCCTCTTCAGCTGAAGCTTTCTTT
TRBV28	TRBJ2-7	-	-	CASSLGPNYEQYF	TGTGCCAGCAGTTTGGGACCCAACTACGAGCAGTACTTC
TRBV4-1	TRBJ2-2	many	TRBD1	CASTDRGTGELFF	TGCGCCAGCACAGACAGGGGCACCGGGGAGCTGTTTTTT
TRBV5-4	TRBJ2-7	medium-sized	-	CASSFLGREIYEQYF	TGTGCCAGCAGCTTTCTCGGCAGGGAGATCTACGAGCAGTACTTC
TRBV5-1	TRBJ2-7	many	-	CASSWQDPADEQYF	TGCGCCAGCAGCTGGCAGGACCCCGCTGACGAGCAGTACTTC
TRBV27	TRBJ2-5	-	-	CASSFMMGETQYF	TGTGCCAGCAGTTTCATGATGGGGGAGACCCAGTACTTC